This T cell receptor (beta chain) came from a study of cytomegalovirus exposure and HLA in healthy donors. For this clone: Antigen unknown.

The CDR3 spans 16 residues. Trimming took 0 bases from V and 2 from J; bases not matched to a gene: 4. Germline CDR1 reads MNHNY; CDR2 reads SVGAGI (reference sequence). The study ran its PCR with 60 Vbeta and 13 Jbeta primers. Assay: immunoSEQ multiplex PCR; the TCRdb copy retains only in-frame clones and omits some. The table lists about 130,000 clones, roughly 69% of them singletons. Study-wide results and limits: Reports credit the classifier with highly specific, highly sensitive diagnosis of cytomegalovirus status. In a later analysis, V- and J-gene trimming of beta chains associated with a DCLRE1C missense variant, replicated independently. At a 0.05 false discovery rate, a later analysis found some 18,000 TCR beta sequences to be associated with HLA alleles.

Every donor was a healthy person donating bone marrow. Sequencing input: PBMCs. This chain uses TRBV6-6 with TRBJ2-3; 8 nucleotides match TRBD2. The source is a human donor in good health. CDR3: CASSYSIAGITDTQYF. As DNA, the CDR3 is TGTGCCAGCAGTTACTCCATAGCGGGGATCACAGATACGCAGTATTTT.